One sample yielded the 2 T cell receptor beta chains listed below, sequenced in a study of blood T cell repertoires in COVID-19. Clones were sequenced by immunoSEQ multiplex PCR, and TCRdb holds only the in-frame ones, with some missing. The sample lists just under 85,000 clones, 83% occurring once. Sequencing used peripheral blood. The origin of the receptors is a woman older than 75 with acute or convalescent COVID-19.

The chain links TRBV19 to TRBJ2-5; 8 positions match TRBD2. The V segment lost 4 bases and the J segment 2 bases; nucleotides outside the gene matches: 6. Germline V lookup: CDR1 LNHDA, CDR2 SQIVND (reference sequence). The CDR3 has 15 residues. As DNA, the CDR3 is TGTGCCAGTAGTAAGGGACTAGTTTCACAAGAGACCCAGTACTTC. Translated: CASSKGLVSQETQYF.

This CDR3 is CATSDSRQGASTEAFF. CDR3 sequence (DNA): TGTGCCACCAGTGATAGTCGACAGGGGGCGAGTACTGAAGCTTTCTTT. V is TRBV24-1 and J is TRBJ1-1; TRBD1 matches 10 bases. The CDR3 totals 16 residues. Germline CDR1 and CDR2: KGHDR and SFDVKD. The J segment lost 5 bases and the V segment lost 3 bases, leaving 8 bases of the junction unmatched.